One sample yielded the 26 T cell receptor beta chains listed below, sequenced in a study of blood T cell repertoires in COVID-19. Only in-frame clones appear in the TCRdb table, and some are missing; sequencing was by immunoSEQ multiplex PCR. The table has around 82,000 clones, 75% to 90% seen once; the top ten hold 5.5% to 7%. Source material: peripheral blood. All receptors come from a man aged 80 or over with COVID-19, enrolled during active disease.

The chain is built from TRBV11-2 and TRBJ2-7, with D possibly TRBD2 on 6 matching bases. The CDR3 sequence is 15 residues long. Trimming shortened V by 3 bases and J by 0 bases, and 12 bases separated the two germline ends. CDR1 and CDR2 (germline): SGHAT, FQNNGV. CDR3 region: CASSFGVGSSYEQYF. CDR3 bases: TGTGCCAGCAGCTTTGGCGTCGGGAGCTCCTACGAGCAGTACTTC.

The rearrangement joins TRBV13 to TRBJ2-1; perhaps TRBD2 as D (6 bases). The V end was cut by 4 bases, the J end by 3 bases, with 19 bases between. Germline V lookup: CDR1 PRHDT, CDR2 FYEKMQ (reference sequence). This CDR3 has 17 amino acids. CDR3 sequence (DNA): TGTGCCAGCAGCTCGCGGGACGGTGCCCTTGTCTACAATGAGCAGTTCTTC. Encoded protein: CASSSRDGALVYNEQFF.

The chain has TRBV18 and TRBJ1-2; D remains ambiguous. This CDR3 has 14 residues. The V end was cut by 0 bases, the J end by 7 bases, with 12 bases between. The germline CDR1 and CDR2 sequences are KGHSH and LQKENI. The CDR3 here is CASSPPRTPSGYTF. The CDR3 bases are TGTGCCAGCTCACCACCGCGGACTCCCAGTGGCTACACCTTC.

V gene TRBV4-2 combines with J gene TRBJ1-4; 9 bases are a match to TRBD1. The CDR3 is 17 amino acids. Germline trimming cut 3 bases from V and 0 bases from J; bases unmatched to any gene: 5. CDR1 is LGHNA and CDR2 is YNFKEQ in the germline V gene. The CDR3 protein is CASSQADRGATNEKLFF. The CDR3, as DNA: TGTGCCAGCAGCCAGGCTGACAGGGGGGCAACTAATGAAAAACTGTTTTTT.

This clone was detected once. The CDR3 bases are TGCGCCAGCAGCAGGGGGAACAGTGATAACTATGGCTACACCTTC. Translated, it gives CASSRGNSDNYGYTF. The chain combines TRBV5-1 with TRBJ1-2; tentative D call: TRBD1 (6 bases). V was trimmed by 4 bases and J by 1 base, leaving 14 bases between them. CDR1 and CDR2 (germline): SGHRS, YFSETQ. This CDR3 region has 15 residues.

The chain has TRBV7-2 and TRBJ1-1; the match to TRBD1 covers 7 bases. From germline, CDR1 is SGHTA and CDR2 FQGNSA. The V gene end was trimmed by 8 bases and the J gene end by 3 bases; junction bases not matched to a gene: 6. The CDR3 totals 13 residues. The CDR3, as DNA: TGTGCCAGCGGATCGACAGGGTACACTGAAGCTTTCTTT. Its protein product is CASGSTGYTEAFF.

This chain connects TRBV5-4 to TRBJ1-3; 7 bases fit TRBD1. Germline trimming cut 1 base from V and 2 bases from J; bases unmatched to any gene: 0. This CDR3 has 14 amino acids. Germline loops: CDR1 SGHNT, CDR2 YYREEE (reference sequence). CDR3 DNA: TGTGCCAGCAGCTTGCAGGGGGCTGGAAACACCATATATTTT. Translation gives CASSLQGAGNTIYF. Variable domain in full (rest from reference TRBV5-4 and TRBJ1-3): ETGVTQSPTHLIKTRGQQVTLRCSSQSGHNTVSWYQQALGQGPQFIFQYYREEENGRGNFPPRFSGLQFPNYSSELNVNALELDDSALYLCASSLQGAGNTIYFGEGSWLTVV.

The chain joins TRBV19 to TRBJ2-1; D is perhaps TRBD1 (6 bases). The CDR3 runs 13 residues. Germline CDR1 LNHDA, CDR2 SQIVND (reference sequence). Between the trimmed V and J ends, which lost 11 bases and 10 bases, there was a span of 21 bases. The CDR3 sequence: CASLSTGTREQFF. The CDR3, as DNA: TGTGCCTCCCTTTCTACAGGGACGCGGGAGCAGTTCTTC.

CDR3 in amino acids: CASSRSGELTYEQYF. The CDR3 DNA reads as TGTGCCAGCAGCCGGAGCGGGGAGCTGACTTACGAGCAGTACTTC. This chain connects TRBV11-2 to TRBJ2-7, with 7 bases aligning to TRBD2. Germline CDR1 and CDR2: SGHAT and FQNNGV. CDR3 length equals 15 residues. Trimming cost V 5 bases and J 4 bases; bases outside gene matches: 11.

The V call is TRBV11-2, the J call TRBJ1-2; no clear D gene. The CDR3 has 17 amino acids. CDR1 and CDR2 from the germline V gene are SGHAT and FQNNGV. Deletions cut 1 base from V and 0 bases from J, with 15 bases between. Here the CDR3 reads CASSLGFQRATNYGYTF. The DNA for the CDR3 is TGTGCCAGCAGCTTAGGGTTCCAGAGGGCGACTAACTATGGCTACACCTTC.

The chain carries TRBV9 and TRBJ2-7, with D possibly being TRBD2 (6 bases). The CDR3 totals 14 residues. V lost 0 bases to trimming and J lost 4 bases, with 11 bases between them. Germline lookup yields CDR1 SGDLS and CDR2 YYNGEE. CDR3 sequence reads: CASSVGREGYEQYF. Here the CDR3 DNA reads TGTGCCAGCAGCGTAGGGAGGGAAGGGTACGAGCAGTACTTC.

The chain couples TRBV2 to TRBJ1-5, with D possibly TRBD1 on 6 matching bases. Trimming took 9 bases from V and 3 from J, leaving 9 bases between them. Germline assignment: CDR1 SNHLY and CDR2 FYNNEI. CDR3 length: 12 residues. CDR3 protein: CASTGTNQPQHF. The CDR3 DNA follows: TGTGCCAGTACAGGGACCAATCAGCCCCAGCATTTT.

V and J are TRBV4-3 and TRBJ2-1, with unresolved D. This CDR3 spans 12 amino acids. Trimming stripped 0 bases from V and 9 bases from J, with 6 bases between. CDR1 LGHNA and CDR2 YSLEER come from the germline V gene. The DNA of the CDR3 is TGCGCCAGCAGCCAAGATTGGAGTGAGCAGTTCTTC. Encoded protein: CASSQDWSEQFF.

The rearrangement uses TRBV19 and TRBJ2-4, with 8 bases that match TRBD1. Germline CDR1 reads LNHDA; CDR2 reads SQIVND (reference sequence). The CDR3 runs to 14 residues. After removal of 6 bases from V and 5 bases from J, the junction contained 6 bases not matched to a gene. CDR3 protein: CASSLRTGQNIQYF. The DNA for the CDR3 is TGTGCCAGTAGCCTTAGGACAGGGCAAAACATTCAGTACTTC.

The chain employs TRBV6-5 and TRBJ1-1; 7 bases agree with TRBD1. Germline V lookup: CDR1 MNHEY, CDR2 SVGAGI. With V trimmed by 2 bases and J by 7 bases, 4 bases remained unmatched. This CDR3 comprises 13 residues. CDR3 sequence (DNA): TGTGCCAGCAGTTACCCGGGGACAGTTGAAGCTTTCTTT. It yields the protein CASSYPGTVEAFF.

The rearrangement uses TRBV15 and TRBJ2-3, with 10 bases aligning to TRBD2. The germline V gene encodes CDR1 LNHNV and CDR2 YYDKDF (reference sequence). V was clipped by 4 bases and J by 5 bases; unmatched bases: 6. This CDR3 has 15 residues. CDR3 region: CATSTYLAGVDTQYF. The CDR3 DNA sequence: TGTGCCACCAGCACGTACCTAGCGGGGGTAGATACGCAGTATTTT. Full variable domain (rest looked up from reference TRBV15 and TRBJ2-3): DAMVIQNPRYQVTQFGKPVTLSCSQTLNHNVMYWYQQKSSQAPKLLFHYYDKDFNNEADTPDNFQSRRPNTSFCFLDIRSPGLGDTAMYLCATSTYLAGVDTQYFGPGTRLTVL.

This rearrangement joins TRBV5-5 to TRBJ1-1, with D perhaps TRBD1 (6 bases). Germline-derived CDR1 and CDR2 are SGHKS and YYEKEE (reference sequence). The CDR3 is made up of 19 amino acids. V lost 4 bases and J lost 0, with 25 bases in between. CDR3 region: CASSQPGRGVLGMNTEAFF. The CDR3 region has the DNA TGTGCCAGCAGCCAACCGGGGAGGGGGGTGCTTGGCATGAACACTGAAGCTTTCTTT.

The chain links TRBV27 to TRBJ1-3; no definite D call. Per the germline V gene, CDR1 is MNHEY and CDR2 is SMNVEV (reference sequence). Trimming stripped 7 bases from V and 0 bases from J, with 7 bases between. This CDR3 is 13 amino acids long. CDR3 coding DNA: TGTGCCAGCAAAAGCCACTCTGGAAACACCATATATTTT. It is translated as CASKSHSGNTIYF.

V usage is TRBV7-2 and J usage is TRBJ2-2, with D unclear. V was pared by 1 base and J by 5 bases, with 8 bases between. This CDR3 is built from 14 residues. Germline CDR1 reads SGHTA; CDR2 reads FQGNSA. CDR3 in amino acids: CASSLERVTGELFF. Written as DNA, the CDR3 is TGTGCCAGCAGCTTAGAAAGAGTTACCGGGGAGCTGTTTTTT.

This chain joins TRBV6-6 and TRBJ1-2; TRBD1 aligns across 7 bases. The CDR3 covers 14 residues. The germline gives CDR1 MNHNY, CDR2 SVGAGI (reference sequence). V shed 4 bases, J shed 1 base, and the junction held 3 bases outside the gene matches. This CDR3 is CASSSPGGNYGYTF. CDR3 sequence (DNA): TGTGCCAGCAGTTCCCCAGGGGGTAACTATGGCTACACCTTC.

V usage is TRBV6-5 and J usage is TRBJ1-5; TRBD1 aligns across 7 bases. With 5 bases clipped from V and 7 bases from J, the junction kept 2 bases outside the gene matches. Germline V gives CDR1 MNHEY, CDR2 SVGAGI. The CDR3 has 12 residues. CDR3 nucleotide sequence: TGTGCCAGCAGTACAGGGGAACAGCCCCAGCATTTT. Residues: CASSTGEQPQHF.

The chain uses TRBV3-1 (or the pseudogene TRBV3-2) and TRBJ1-1, with TRBD1 as a possible D gene (6 bases). CDR1 and CDR2 (germline): LGHDT, YNNKEL (reference sequence). This CDR3 spans 13 amino acids. Trimming stripped 9 bases from V and 4 bases from J, with 15 bases between. CDR3: CASTGQTTTEAFF. CDR3 coding DNA: TGTGCCAGTACCGGACAGACGACCACTGAAGCTTTCTTT.

V is TRBV5-6 and J is TRBJ1-1; 10 nucleotides align to TRBD1. Looked up from germline, CDR1 is SGHDT and CDR2 is YYEEEE. CDR3 length: 15 amino acids. V shed 1 base and J 11 bases; nucleotides not matched to a gene: 11. This chain's CDR3 is CASSLTSGTGELAFF. The CDR3 coding sequence is TGTGCCAGCAGCTTGACCTCCGGGACAGGGGAGTTGGCTTTCTTT.

The rearrangement uses TRBV27 and TRBJ1-5; TRBD1 is a possible D gene (6 bases). Germline V gives CDR1 MNHEY, CDR2 SMNVEV (reference sequence). This CDR3 has 14 amino acids. V was clipped by 6 bases and J by 5 bases, with 14 bases between them. The CDR3 is CASSLQGPDQPQHF. The DNA of the CDR3 is TGTGCCAGCAGCTTACAGGGCCCAGATCAGCCCCAGCATTTT.

The gene calls are TRBV7-3 and TRBJ2-3, with TRBD2 identical over 14 bases. The CDR3 loop spans 14 amino acids. Germline V CDR1 and CDR2: SGHTA, FQGTGA. Trimming cost V 4 bases and J 9 bases; bases outside gene matches: 3. Here the CDR3 reads CASSSGLAGATQYF. In DNA form, the CDR3 reads TGTGCCAGCAGCTCGGGACTAGCGGGGGCCACGCAGTATTTT.

This chain links TRBV6-5 with TRBJ2-2, with 7 bases that match TRBD1. Germline loops: CDR1 MNHEY, CDR2 SVGAGI. This CDR3 is built from 15 residues. The J segment lost 5 bases and the V segment lost 7 bases, leaving 10 bases of the junction unmatched. CDR3 sequence (DNA): TGTGCCAGCACCTTAGGGACAGCGGAGACCGGGGAGCTGTTTTTT. Translated, it gives CASTLGTAETGELFF.